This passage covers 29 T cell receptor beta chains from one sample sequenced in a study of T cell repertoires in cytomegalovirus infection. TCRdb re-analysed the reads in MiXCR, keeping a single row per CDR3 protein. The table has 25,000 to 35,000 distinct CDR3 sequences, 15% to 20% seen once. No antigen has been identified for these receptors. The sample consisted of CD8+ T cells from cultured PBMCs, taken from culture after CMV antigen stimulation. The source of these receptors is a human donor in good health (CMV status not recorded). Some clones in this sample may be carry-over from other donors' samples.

The CDR3 here is CASSEALRNEQFF. The CDR3 bases are TGTGCCAGCAGTGAAGCGCTTCGTAATGAGCAGTTCTTC. This chain uses TRBV6-1 with TRBJ2-1; D ambiguous. V lost 0 bases and J lost 7, with 7 bases in between. This CDR3 region has 13 residues. Germline CDR1 is MNHNS and CDR2 is SASEGT.

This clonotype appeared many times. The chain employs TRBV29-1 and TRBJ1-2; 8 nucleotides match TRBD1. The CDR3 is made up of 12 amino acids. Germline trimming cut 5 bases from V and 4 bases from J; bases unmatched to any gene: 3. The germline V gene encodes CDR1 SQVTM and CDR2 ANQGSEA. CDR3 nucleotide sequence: TGCAGCGTTCATGGGACAGGCTATGGCTACACCTTC. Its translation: CSVHGTGYGYTF.

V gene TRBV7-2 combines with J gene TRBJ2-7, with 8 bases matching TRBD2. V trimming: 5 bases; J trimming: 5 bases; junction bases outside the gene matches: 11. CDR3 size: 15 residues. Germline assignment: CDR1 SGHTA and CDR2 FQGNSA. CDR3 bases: TGTGCCAGCAGCCGGAACGGGGGGGCTTACAACGAGCAGTACTTC. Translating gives CASSRNGGAYNEQYF.

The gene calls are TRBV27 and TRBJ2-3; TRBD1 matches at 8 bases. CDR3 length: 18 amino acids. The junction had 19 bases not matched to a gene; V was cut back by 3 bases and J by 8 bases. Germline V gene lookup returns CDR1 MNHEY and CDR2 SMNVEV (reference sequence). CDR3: CASSFRTPWDRTHGTQYF. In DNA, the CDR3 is TGTGCCAGCAGTTTCCGCACCCCGTGGGACAGGACCCATGGTACGCAGTATTTT.

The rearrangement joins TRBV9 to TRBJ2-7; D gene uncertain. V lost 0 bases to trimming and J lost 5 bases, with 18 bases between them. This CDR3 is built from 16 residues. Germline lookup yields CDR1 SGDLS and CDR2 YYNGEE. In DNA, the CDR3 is TGTGCCAGCAGCGTAGGACTCTCGGGTTCAGTACACGAGCAGTACTTC. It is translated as CASSVGLSGSVHEQYF.

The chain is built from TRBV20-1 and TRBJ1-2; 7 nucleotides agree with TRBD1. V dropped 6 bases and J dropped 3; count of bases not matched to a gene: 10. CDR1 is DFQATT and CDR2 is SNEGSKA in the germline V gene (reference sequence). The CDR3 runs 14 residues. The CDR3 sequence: CSATRGQGDYGYTF. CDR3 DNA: TGCAGTGCGACGAGGGGGCAGGGTGACTATGGCTACACCTTC.

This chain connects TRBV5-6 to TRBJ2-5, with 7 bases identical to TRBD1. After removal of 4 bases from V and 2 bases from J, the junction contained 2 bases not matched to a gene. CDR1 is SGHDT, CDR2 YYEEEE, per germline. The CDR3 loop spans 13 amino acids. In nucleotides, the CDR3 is TGTGCCAGCAGCCGGGACAGACAAGAGACCCAGTACTTC. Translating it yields CASSRDRQETQYF.

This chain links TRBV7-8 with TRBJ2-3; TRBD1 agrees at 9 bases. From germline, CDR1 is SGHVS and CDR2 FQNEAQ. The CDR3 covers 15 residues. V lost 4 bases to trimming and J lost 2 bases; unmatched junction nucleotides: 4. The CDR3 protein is CASSSRDRDTDTQYF. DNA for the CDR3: TGTGCCAGCAGCTCAAGGGACAGGGACACAGATACGCAGTATTTT.

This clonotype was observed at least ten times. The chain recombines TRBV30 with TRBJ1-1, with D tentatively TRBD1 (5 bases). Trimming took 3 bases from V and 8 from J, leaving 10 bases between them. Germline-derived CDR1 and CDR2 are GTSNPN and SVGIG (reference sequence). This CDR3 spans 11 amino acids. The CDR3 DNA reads TGTGCCTGGAGCCAGGGTGCGGAAGCTTTCTTT. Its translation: CAWSQGAEAFF.

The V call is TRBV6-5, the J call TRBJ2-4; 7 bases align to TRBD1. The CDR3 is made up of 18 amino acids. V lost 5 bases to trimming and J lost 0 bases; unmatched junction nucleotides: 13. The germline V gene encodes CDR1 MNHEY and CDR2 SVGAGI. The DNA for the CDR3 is TGTGCCAGCAGTCTACGGGACAGCTTCTTTCTAGCCAAAAACATTCAGTACTTC. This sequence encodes CASSLRDSFFLAKNIQYF.

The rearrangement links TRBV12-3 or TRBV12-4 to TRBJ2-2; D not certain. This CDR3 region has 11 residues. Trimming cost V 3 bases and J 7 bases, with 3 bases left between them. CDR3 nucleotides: TGTGCCAGCAGTTTTGACGGGGAGCTGTTTTTT. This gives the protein CASSFDGELFF.

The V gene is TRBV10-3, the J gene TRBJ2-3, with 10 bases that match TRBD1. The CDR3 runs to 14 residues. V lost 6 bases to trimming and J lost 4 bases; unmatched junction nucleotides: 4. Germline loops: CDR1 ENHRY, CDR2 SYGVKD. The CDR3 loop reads CAIRTGGEADTQYF. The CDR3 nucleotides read TGTGCCATCAGGACAGGGGGCGAGGCAGATACGCAGTATTTT.

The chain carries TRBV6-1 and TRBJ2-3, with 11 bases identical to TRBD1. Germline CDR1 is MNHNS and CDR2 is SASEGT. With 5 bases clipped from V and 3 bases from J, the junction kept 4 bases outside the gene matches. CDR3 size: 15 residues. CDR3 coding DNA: TGTGCCAGCAGTACTGGGACAGGGGGGACAGATACGCAGTATTTT. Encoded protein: CASSTGTGGTDTQYF.

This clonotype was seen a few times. The DNA of the CDR3 is TGTGCCAGTAGTATAGGGACGCTCGACGGCTACACCTTC. This translates into CASSIGTLDGYTF. This rearrangement joins TRBV19 to TRBJ1-2; D is uncertain. CDR3 length: 13 residues. From germline, CDR1 is LNHDA and CDR2 SQIVND (reference sequence). V was trimmed by 1 base and J by 8 bases, leaving 11 bases between them.

CDR3 DNA: TGTGCCAGCAGTCCAGGGTTGGAAGCTTTCTTT. Translation gives CASSPGLEAFF. The rearrangement uses TRBV6-2 or TRBV6-3 and TRBJ1-1, with TRBD1 as a possible D gene (5 bases). This CDR3 has 11 amino acids. The germline V and J ends were trimmed by 5 bases and 8 bases, with 9 bases remaining between them. CDR1 and CDR2 (germline): MNHEY, SVGEGT.

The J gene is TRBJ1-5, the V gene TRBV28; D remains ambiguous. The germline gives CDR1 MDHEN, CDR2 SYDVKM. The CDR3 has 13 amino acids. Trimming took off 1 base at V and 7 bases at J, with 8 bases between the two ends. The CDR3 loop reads CASSLSPTQPQHF. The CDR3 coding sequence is TGTGCCAGCAGTTTATCCCCGACGCAGCCCCAGCATTTT.

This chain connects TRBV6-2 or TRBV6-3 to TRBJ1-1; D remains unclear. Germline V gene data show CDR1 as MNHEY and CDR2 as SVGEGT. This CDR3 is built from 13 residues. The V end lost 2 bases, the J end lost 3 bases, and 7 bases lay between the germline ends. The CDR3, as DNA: TGTGCCAGCAGTTACCATCAGGACACTGAAGCTTTCTTT. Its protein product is CASSYHQDTEAFF.

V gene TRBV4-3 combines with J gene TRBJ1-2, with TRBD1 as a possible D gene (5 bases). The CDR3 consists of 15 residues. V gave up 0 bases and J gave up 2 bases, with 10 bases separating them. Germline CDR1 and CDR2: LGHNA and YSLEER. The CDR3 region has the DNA TGCGCCAGCAGCCAAGATTGGGGGGAGAACTATGGCTACACCTTC. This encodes CASSQDWGENYGYTF.

This chain's CDR3 is CASSLSEGPGAEAFF. The DNA for the CDR3 is TGTGCCAGCAGTTTATCCGAGGGCCCGGGAGCTGAAGCTTTCTTT. This chain uses TRBV27 with TRBJ1-1; D not resolved. CDR1 MNHEY and CDR2 SMNVEV come from the germline V gene (reference sequence). Trimming removed 0 bases at V and 6 bases at J, with 14 bases between. The CDR3 covers 15 residues.

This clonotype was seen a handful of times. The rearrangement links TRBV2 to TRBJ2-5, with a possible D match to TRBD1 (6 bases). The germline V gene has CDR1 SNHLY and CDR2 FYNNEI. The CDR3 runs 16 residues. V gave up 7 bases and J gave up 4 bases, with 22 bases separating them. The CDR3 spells CASNHHRAEIRETQYF. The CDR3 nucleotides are TGTGCCAGCAACCACCACAGGGCCGAGATAAGAGAGACCCAGTACTTC.

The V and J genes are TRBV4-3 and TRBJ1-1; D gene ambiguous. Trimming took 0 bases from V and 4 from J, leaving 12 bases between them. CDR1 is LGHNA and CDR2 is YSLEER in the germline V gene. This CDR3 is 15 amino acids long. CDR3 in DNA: TGCGCCAGCAGCCAAGATCTGGACGGAGGCACTGAAGCTTTCTTT. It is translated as CASSQDLDGGTEAFF.

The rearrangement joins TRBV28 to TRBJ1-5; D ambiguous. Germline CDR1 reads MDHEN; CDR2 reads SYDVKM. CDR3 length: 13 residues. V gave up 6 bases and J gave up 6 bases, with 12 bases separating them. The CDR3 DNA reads TGTGCCAGCAGAGTAAGGGTAGGTCAGCCCCAGCATTTT. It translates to CASRVRVGQPQHF.

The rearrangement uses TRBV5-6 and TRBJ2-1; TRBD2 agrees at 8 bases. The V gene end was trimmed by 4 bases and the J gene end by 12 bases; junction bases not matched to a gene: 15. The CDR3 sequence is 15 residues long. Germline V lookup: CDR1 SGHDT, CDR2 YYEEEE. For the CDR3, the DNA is TGTGCCAGCAGCCTTATGGGGCGGGAGGAGTTCGGGCAGTTCTTC. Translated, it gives CASSLMGREEFGQFF.

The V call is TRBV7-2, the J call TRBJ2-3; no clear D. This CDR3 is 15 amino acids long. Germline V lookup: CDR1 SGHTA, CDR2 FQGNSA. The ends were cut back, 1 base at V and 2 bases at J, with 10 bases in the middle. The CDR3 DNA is TGTGCCAGCAGCTTAGTAAAACTTTTCACAGATACGCAGTATTTT. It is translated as CASSLVKLFTDTQYF.

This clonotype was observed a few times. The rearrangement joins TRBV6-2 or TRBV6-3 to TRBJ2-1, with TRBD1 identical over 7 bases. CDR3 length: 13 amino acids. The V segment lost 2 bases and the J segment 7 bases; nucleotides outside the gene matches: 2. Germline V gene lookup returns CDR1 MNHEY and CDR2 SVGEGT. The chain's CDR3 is CASSYKQGNEQFF. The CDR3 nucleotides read TGTGCCAGCAGTTACAAACAGGGGAATGAGCAGTTCTTC.

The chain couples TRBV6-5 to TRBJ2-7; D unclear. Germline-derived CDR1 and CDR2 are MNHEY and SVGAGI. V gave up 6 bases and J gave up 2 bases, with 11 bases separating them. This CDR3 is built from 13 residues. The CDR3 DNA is TGTGCCAGCAGCGAAACCGATACCTACGAGCAGTACTTC. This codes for CASSETDTYEQYF.

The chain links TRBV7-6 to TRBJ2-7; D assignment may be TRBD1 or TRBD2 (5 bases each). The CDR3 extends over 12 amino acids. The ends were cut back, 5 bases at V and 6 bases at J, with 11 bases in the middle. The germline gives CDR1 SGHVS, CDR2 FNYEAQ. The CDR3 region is CASSLSGSEQYF. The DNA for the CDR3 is TGTGCCAGCAGCCTATCAGGGAGCGAGCAGTACTTC. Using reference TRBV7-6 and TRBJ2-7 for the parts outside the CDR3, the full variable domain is GAGVSQSPRYKVTKRGQDVALRCDPISGHVSLYWYRQALGQGPEFLTYFNYEAQQDKSGLPNDRFSAERPEGSISTLTIQRTEQRDSAMYRCASSLSGSEQYFGPGTRLTVT.

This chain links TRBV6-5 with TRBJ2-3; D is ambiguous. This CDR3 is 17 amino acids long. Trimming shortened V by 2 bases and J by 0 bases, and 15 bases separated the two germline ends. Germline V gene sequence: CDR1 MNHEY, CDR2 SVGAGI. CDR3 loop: CASSYLTSLRSTDTQYF. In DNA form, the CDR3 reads TGTGCCAGCAGTTACCTGACCTCTTTGCGCAGCACAGATACGCAGTATTTT.

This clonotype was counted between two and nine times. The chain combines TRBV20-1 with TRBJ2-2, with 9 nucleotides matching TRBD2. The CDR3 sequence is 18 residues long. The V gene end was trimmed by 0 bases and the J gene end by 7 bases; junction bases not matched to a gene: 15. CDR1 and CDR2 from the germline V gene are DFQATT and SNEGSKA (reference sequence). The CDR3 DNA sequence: TGCAGTGCTAGAGAGGGGGTTCGGGCGGGAGGGCCGAGCGGGGAGCTGTTTTTT. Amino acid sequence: CSAREGVRAGGPSGELFF.